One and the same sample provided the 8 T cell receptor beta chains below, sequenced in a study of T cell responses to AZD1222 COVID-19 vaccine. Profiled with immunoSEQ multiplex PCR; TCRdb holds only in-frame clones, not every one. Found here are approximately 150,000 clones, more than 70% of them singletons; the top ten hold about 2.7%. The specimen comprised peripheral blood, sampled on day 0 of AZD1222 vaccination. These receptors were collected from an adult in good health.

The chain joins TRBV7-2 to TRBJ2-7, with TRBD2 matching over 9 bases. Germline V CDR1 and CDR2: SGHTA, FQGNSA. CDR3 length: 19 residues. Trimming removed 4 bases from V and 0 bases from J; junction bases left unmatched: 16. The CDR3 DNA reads TGTGCCAGCAGCTGGAGACTAGCGGATCTCAATACGAGCTCCTACGAGCAGTACTTC. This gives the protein CASSWRLADLNTSSYEQYF.

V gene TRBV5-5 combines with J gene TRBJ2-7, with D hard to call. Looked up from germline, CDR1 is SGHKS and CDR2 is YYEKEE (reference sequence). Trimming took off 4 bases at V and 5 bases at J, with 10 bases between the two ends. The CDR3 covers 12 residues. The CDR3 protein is CASSLAGHEQYF. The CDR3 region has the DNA TGTGCCAGCAGCCTGGCCGGCCACGAGCAGTACTTC.

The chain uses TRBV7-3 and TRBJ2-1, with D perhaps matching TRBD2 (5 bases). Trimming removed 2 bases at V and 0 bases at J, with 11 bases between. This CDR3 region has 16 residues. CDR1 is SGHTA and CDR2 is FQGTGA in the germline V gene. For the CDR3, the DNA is TGTGCCAGCAGCTTAGAGAGAGGGAGCTCCTACAATGAGCAGTTCTTC. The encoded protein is CASSLERGSSYNEQFF. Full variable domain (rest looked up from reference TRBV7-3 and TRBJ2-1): GAGVSQTPSNKVTEKGKYVELRCDPISGHTALYWYRQSLGQGPEFLIYFQGTGAADDSGLPNDRFFAVRPEGSVSTLKIQRTERGDSAVYLCASSLERGSSYNEQFFGPGTRLTVL.

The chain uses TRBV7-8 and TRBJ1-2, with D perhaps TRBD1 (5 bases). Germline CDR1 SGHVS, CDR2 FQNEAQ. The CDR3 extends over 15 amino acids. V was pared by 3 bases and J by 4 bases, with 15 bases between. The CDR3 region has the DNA TGTGCCAGCAGCTTCCAGGGAACGGGGTCCTATGGCTACACCTTC. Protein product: CASSFQGTGSYGYTF.

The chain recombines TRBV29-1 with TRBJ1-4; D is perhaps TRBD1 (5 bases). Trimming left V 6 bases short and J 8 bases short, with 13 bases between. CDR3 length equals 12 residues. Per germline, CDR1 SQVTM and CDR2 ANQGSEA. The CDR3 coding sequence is TGCAGCGTGGGGATTGGGGGGGAAAAACTGTTTTTT. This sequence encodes CSVGIGGEKLFF.

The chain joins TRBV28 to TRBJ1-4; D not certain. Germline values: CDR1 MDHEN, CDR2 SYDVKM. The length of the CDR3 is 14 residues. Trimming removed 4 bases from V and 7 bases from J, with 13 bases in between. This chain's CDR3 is CASSSPAEGEKLFF. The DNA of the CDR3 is TGTGCCAGCAGTTCACCGGCCGAGGGTGAAAAACTGTTTTTT.

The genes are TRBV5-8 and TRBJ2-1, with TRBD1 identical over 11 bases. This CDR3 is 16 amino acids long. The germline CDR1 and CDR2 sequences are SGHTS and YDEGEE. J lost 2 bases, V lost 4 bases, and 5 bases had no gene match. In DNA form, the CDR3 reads TGTGCCAGCAGCCTGGGGACAGGGGGTCCCTACAATGAGCAGTTCTTC. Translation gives CASSLGTGGPYNEQFF.

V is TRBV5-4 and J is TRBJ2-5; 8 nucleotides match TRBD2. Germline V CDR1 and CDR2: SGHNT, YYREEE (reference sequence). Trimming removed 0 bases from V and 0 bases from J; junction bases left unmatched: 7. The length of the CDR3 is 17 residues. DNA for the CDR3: TGTGCCAGCAGCTTGGCATGGCGGGGGGCTAACCAAGAGACCCAGTACTTC. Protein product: CASSLAWRGANQETQYF.